This TCR beta chain emerged from a study of technical replicates of blood from several donors. The CDR3 consists of 14 residues. Trimming left V 6 bases short and J 2 bases short, with 12 bases between. Germline V lookup: CDR1 LGHNA, CDR2 YNFKEQ. A note on this clone: The sample contains more than one DNA sequence encoding this CDR3.

Measured with immunoSEQ multiplex PCR; TCRdb has only the in-frame clones, and not every one. The table has 60,000 to 80,000 clones, roughly 90% seen once; the top ten hold 4.7%. This TCR came from a human donor in good health. Some clones in this sample may be carry-over from other donors' samples. The specimen sequenced was PBMCs. The chain is built from TRBV4-2 and TRBJ2-3; the D gene is possibly TRBD1 (7 bases). The CDR3 nucleotides read TGTGCCAGCAGTCAGGGGGGTACCACAGATACGCAGTATTTT. Translating it yields CASSQGGTTDTQYF.